This entry lists 30 T cell receptor beta chains sequenced from one sample in a study of blood T cell repertoires in COVID-19. Repertoires were generated with immunoSEQ multiplex PCR, while TCRdb's copy carries only in-frame clones and drops some. This table has around 70,000 clones, 75% to 95% appearing once. The sequencing input was peripheral blood. These receptors were taken from a woman aged 55-69 years with active COVID-19.

This chain connects TRBV19 to TRBJ2-5; possibly TRBD2 for D (6 bases). Germline V gene sequence: CDR1 LNHDA, CDR2 SQIVND (reference sequence). The V end was cut by 8 bases, the J end by 5 bases, with 21 bases between. The CDR3 sequence is 15 residues long. The CDR3: CASAYSGSAGETQYF. The CDR3 coding sequence is TGTGCCAGTGCGTACAGTGGGTCGGCGGGGGAGACCCAGTACTTC.

The chain is built from TRBV18 and TRBJ2-3, with D possibly TRBD2 on 5 matching bases. With 0 bases removed from V and 6 bases from J, the gap between germline ends came to 7 bases. Germline V lookup: CDR1 KGHSH, CDR2 LQKENI. The CDR3 is 13 amino acids. CDR3 DNA: TGTGCCAGCTCACCACCGGGAGAGGATACGCAGTATTTT. Its translation is CASSPPGEDTQYF.

The chain combines TRBV5-6 with TRBJ2-1; D remains unclear. Germline assignment: CDR1 SGHDT and CDR2 YYEEEE. The CDR3 contains 13 residues. The V end was cut by 2 bases, the J end by 6 bases, with 9 bases between. The CDR3 nucleotides are TGTGCCAGCAGCTTTCTCCAGCGCAATGAGCAGTTCTTC. Translation gives CASSFLQRNEQFF.

The V and J genes are TRBV5-1 and TRBJ2-7; a weak D match, TRBD1 (5 bases). Germline CDR1 and CDR2: SGHRS and YFSETQ. The ends were cut back, 4 bases at V and 4 bases at J, with 12 bases in the middle. The CDR3 contains 13 residues. This CDR3 reads CASSLTARYEQYF. In nucleotides, the CDR3 is TGCGCCAGCAGCCTGACAGCGAGGTACGAGCAGTACTTC.

The chain couples TRBV19 to TRBJ2-2; D gene unclear. CDR1 is LNHDA and CDR2 is SQIVND in the germline V gene (reference sequence). CDR3 length equals 15 residues. Trimming took 3 bases from V and 4 from J, leaving 12 bases between them. The CDR3 region has the DNA TGTGCCAGTAGTATCTCGATCACGGGCACCGGGGAGCTGTTTTTT. Protein: CASSISITGTGELFF.

The chain has TRBV6-5 and TRBJ2-7; a weak D match, TRBD2 (5 bases). Germline V gene sequence: CDR1 MNHEY, CDR2 SVGAGI. Trimming removed 3 bases from V and 7 bases from J, with 10 bases in between. There are 12 residues in the CDR3. The CDR3: CASSYLSGEQYF. In DNA, the CDR3 is TGTGCCAGCAGTTATTTGTCGGGGGAGCAGTACTTC.

The genes are TRBV5-1 and TRBJ1-2; the match to TRBD1 covers 9 bases. The CDR3 contains 19 residues. V gave up 0 bases and J gave up 4 bases; unmatched junction bases: 16. Germline V gene sequence: CDR1 SGHRS, CDR2 YFSETQ. This chain's CDR3 is CASSLGVGDGTGNRYGYTF. DNA of the CDR3: TGCGCCAGCAGCTTGGGAGTTGGGGACGGGACAGGGAACCGCTATGGCTACACCTTC. The full variable domain, in which reference TRBV5-1 and TRBJ1-2 provide the parts outside the CDR3, is KAGVTQTPRYLIKTRGQQVTLSCSPISGHRSVSWYQQTPGQGLQFLFEYFSETQRNKGNFPGRFSGRQFSNSRSEMNVSTLELGDSALYLCASSLGVGDGTGNRYGYTFGSGTRLTVV.

The chain uses TRBV3-1 (or the pseudogene TRBV3-2) and TRBJ2-4; TRBD1 is a possible D gene (5 bases). Germline assignment: CDR1 LGHDT and CDR2 YNNKEL (reference sequence). This CDR3 region has 14 residues. Trimming left V 4 bases short and J 3 bases short, with 10 bases between. The chain's CDR3 is CASSRGVGKNIQYF. CDR3 DNA sequence: TGTGCCAGCAGCCGGGGCGTCGGCAAAAACATTCAGTACTTC.

J is TRBJ1-5 and V is TRBV6-1; D is possibly TRBD1 (6 bases). The CDR3 is made up of 16 amino acids. Germline CDR1 and CDR2: MNHNS and SASEGT. Trimming cost V 4 bases and J 0 bases, with 13 bases left between them. The CDR3 DNA is TGTGCCAGCAGTGGTAGGGGGGGAGCTAGCAATCAGCCCCAGCATTTT. Its protein is CASSGRGGASNQPQHF.

The chain's CDR3 is CASSQGQGPSIYYNEQFF. For the CDR3, the DNA is TGTGCCAGCAGCCAGGGACAGGGGCCCAGTATCTATTACAATGAGCAGTTCTTC. The J gene is TRBJ2-1, the V gene TRBV14, with TRBD1 matching 10 bases. The CDR3 totals 18 residues. V shed 3 bases, J shed 4 bases, and the junction held 12 bases outside the gene matches. CDR1 SGHDN and CDR2 FVKESK come from the germline V gene.

The CDR3 DNA is TGTGCCAGCAGCTCCGCAGGTTACGAGCAGTACTTC. As protein: CASSSAGYEQYF. This chain uses TRBV5-4 with TRBJ2-7; D unresolved. V dropped 3 bases and J dropped 4 bases, with 8 bases sitting between them. This CDR3 has 12 residues. Per the germline V gene, CDR1 is SGHNT and CDR2 is YYREEE (reference sequence).

Here the CDR3 reads CASNPTGAYEQYF. DNA for the CDR3: TGTGCCAGCAACCCGACAGGGGCCTACGAGCAGTACTTC. This sequence joins TRBV2 and TRBJ2-7; 8 nucleotides line up with TRBD1. The CDR3 runs 13 residues. CDR1 and CDR2 from the germline V gene are SNHLY and FYNNEI. The V and J ends lost 7 bases and 2 bases, in that order; junction bases with no gene match: 4.

This clone appeared once. The gene calls are TRBV3-1 (or the pseudogene TRBV3-2) and TRBJ2-1; TRBD2 agrees at 7 bases. Germline V gene data show CDR1 as LGHDT and CDR2 as YNNKEL (reference sequence). The trim removed 1 base at V and 6 bases at J, leaving 6 bases unmatched. CDR3 length: 15 amino acids. This CDR3 is CASSQVRTSSNEQFF. For the CDR3, the DNA is TGTGCCAGCAGCCAAGTCAGGACTAGTAGCAATGAGCAGTTCTTC.

V gene TRBV5-1 combines with J gene TRBJ2-1; D remains ambiguous. The V end lost 0 bases, the J end lost 5 bases, and 9 bases lay between the germline ends. Per germline, CDR1 SGHRS and CDR2 YFSETQ. CDR3 size: 14 residues. The chain's CDR3 is CASSLGYRDNEQFF. As DNA, the CDR3 is TGCGCCAGCAGCTTGGGTTACCGGGACAATGAGCAGTTCTTC. The full variable domain, in which reference TRBV5-1 and TRBJ2-1 provide the parts outside the CDR3, is KAGVTQTPRYLIKTRGQQVTLSCSPISGHRSVSWYQQTPGQGLQFLFEYFSETQRNKGNFPGRFSGRQFSNSRSEMNVSTLELGDSALYLCASSLGYRDNEQFFGPGTRLTVL.

This clone was recorded once. The chain links TRBV25-1 to TRBJ1-5; tentative D call: TRBD1 (6 bases). The CDR3 covers 16 residues. Germline-derived CDR1 and CDR2 are MGHDK and SYGVNS. V lost 2 bases, J lost 4 bases, and 15 bases lay in between. The CDR3 region has the DNA TGTGCCAGCAGTGAAGGCGGGGGGGCGGTAAATCAGCCCCAGCATTTT. Its protein product is CASSEGGGAVNQPQHF.

Many counts were recorded for this clone. The CDR3 reads CASNKHAGLASNEQFF. As DNA, the CDR3 is TGTGCCAGCAACAAGCATGCTGGGCTAGCCTCCAATGAGCAGTTCTTC. This chain connects TRBV6-6 to TRBJ2-1; D is perhaps TRBD2 (5 bases). This CDR3 contains 16 residues. The V end lost 7 bases, the J end lost 6 bases, and 22 bases lay between the germline ends. Germline-derived CDR1 and CDR2 are MNHNY and SVGAGI (reference sequence).

The rearrangement uses TRBV4-1 and TRBJ2-7; tentatively, D is TRBD1 (5 bases). V was trimmed by 2 bases and J by 5 bases, leaving 13 bases between them. Germline V CDR1 and CDR2: MGHRA, YSYEKL. This CDR3 contains 14 residues. CDR3 in amino acids: CASSQTQGDDEQYF. CDR3 nucleotides: TGCGCCAGCAGCCAAACCCAGGGTGACGACGAGCAGTACTTC.

The sample holds one count of this clone. The rearrangement links TRBV7-2 to TRBJ1-2; D gene ambiguous. Trimming left V 1 base short and J 2 bases short, with 5 bases between. CDR1 and CDR2 (germline): SGHTA, FQGNSA. The CDR3 is made up of 13 amino acids. This CDR3 is CASSLDENYGYTF. The CDR3 DNA follows: TGTGCCAGCAGCTTAGACGAGAACTATGGCTACACCTTC.

The rearrangement uses TRBV24-1 and TRBJ2-5, with 7 nucleotides matching TRBD2. This CDR3 region has 15 residues. Per germline, CDR1 KGHDR and CDR2 SFDVKD. V lost 8 bases to trimming and J lost 2 bases; unmatched junction nucleotides: 10. CDR3 sequence (DNA): TGTGCCACCAACGACAATAGCGGGCCACAAGAGACCCAGTACTTC. Amino acids: CATNDNSGPQETQYF.

The genes are TRBV7-7 and TRBJ2-7; weak D call: TRBD2 (6 bases). Germline V lookup: CDR1 SSHAT, CDR2 FNYEAQ (reference sequence). The V end lost 5 bases, the J end lost 2 bases, and 10 bases lay between the germline ends. The CDR3 extends over 13 amino acids. Written as DNA, the CDR3 is TGTGCCAGCAGCCCTGGGGGGACCTACGAGCAGTACTTC. Translation gives CASSPGGTYEQYF.

DNA for the CDR3: TGTGCCAGTAGTGAACAAAGCGGGAAAGGAGAGCAGTTCTTC. It is translated as CASSEQSGKGEQFF. The chain links TRBV19 to TRBJ2-1; 7 nucleotides align to TRBD2. The CDR3 loop spans 14 amino acids. Germline lookup yields CDR1 LNHDA and CDR2 SQIVND (reference sequence). Trimming took 5 bases from V and 10 from J; bases not matched to a gene: 11.

The sample holds a few counts of this clone. The chain links TRBV15 to TRBJ1-3, with D perhaps matching TRBD1 (6 bases). The CDR3 is 14 residues long. The V gene's germline CDR1 is LNHNV and CDR2 YYDKDF (reference sequence). V lost 6 bases and J lost 2, with 11 bases in between. The CDR3 loop is CATSEGGTGNTIYF. The CDR3 DNA is TGTGCCACCAGTGAGGGGGGGACTGGAAACACCATATATTTT.

The V call is TRBV9, the J call TRBJ2-1; 15 bases line up with TRBD2. Germline-derived CDR1 and CDR2 are SGDLS and YYNGEE. Trimming cost V 4 bases and J 6 bases; bases outside gene matches: 20. This CDR3 has 21 residues. DNA for the CDR3: TGTGCCAGCAGCCCGAAACTGGGACTAGCGGGAGGCACTACCCCGGGCAATGAGCAGTTCTTC. The encoded protein is CASSPKLGLAGGTTPGNEQFF.

The chain uses TRBV7-8 and TRBJ2-5; a weak D match, TRBD1 (5 bases). The CDR3 runs 14 residues. Germline V CDR1 and CDR2: SGHVS, FQNEAQ. V shed 1 base and J shed 3 bases, with 9 bases lying between them. The DNA for the CDR3 is TGTGCCAGCAGCTTAGATGGGGCTAAAGAGACCCAGTACTTC. It translates to CASSLDGAKETQYF. Supplemented by reference TRBV7-8 and TRBJ2-5, the full variable domain reads GAGVSQSPRYKVAKRGQDVALRCDPISGHVSLFWYQQALGQGPEFLTYFQNEAQLDKSGLPSDRFFAERPEGSVSTLKIQRTQQEDSAVYLCASSLDGAKETQYFGPGTRLLVL.

This chain uses TRBV5-1 with TRBJ2-5; 10 nucleotides agree with TRBD2. The CDR3 runs 15 residues. Germline V gives CDR1 SGHRS, CDR2 YFSETQ. The trim removed 2 bases at V and 5 bases at J, leaving 6 bases unmatched. DNA of the CDR3: TGCGCCAGCAGCTTCCCAGCGGGAGGGGAGGAGACCCAGTACTTC. Amino acid sequence: CASSFPAGGEETQYF.

The chain recombines TRBV7-8 with TRBJ1-3; D is perhaps TRBD1 (6 bases). The CDR3 loop spans 17 amino acids. V was shortened by 0 bases and J by 0 bases, with 12 bases between the two germline ends. Germline CDR1 SGHVS, CDR2 FQNEAQ. Here the CDR3 DNA reads TGTGCCAGCAGCTTAGCAGAGGGGGGGGTCTCTGGAAACACCATATATTTT. Its translation is CASSLAEGGVSGNTIYF.

The J gene is TRBJ2-3, the V gene TRBV4-1; TRBD2 aligns across 13 bases. The CDR3 is made up of 16 amino acids. J was trimmed by 3 bases and V by 1 base; bases with no gene match: 1. Germline loops: CDR1 MGHRA, CDR2 YSYEKL. CDR3 in amino acids: CASSQGLAGGTDTQYF. CDR3 DNA: TGCGCCAGCAGCCAAGGACTAGCGGGAGGTACAGATACGCAGTATTTT.

In this sample, this clone turned up once. V gene TRBV28 combines with J gene TRBJ1-5; D gene uncertain. The germline gives CDR1 MDHEN, CDR2 SYDVKM. V was pared by 3 bases and J by 4 bases, with 4 bases between. This CDR3 is 12 amino acids long. CDR3 sequence reads: CASSFTNQPQHF. For the CDR3, the DNA is TGTGCCAGCAGTTTCACAAATCAGCCCCAGCATTTT.

The gene calls are TRBV15 and TRBJ1-4; D ambiguous. Trimming took off 4 bases at V and 4 bases at J, with 19 bases between the two ends. Germline assignment: CDR1 LNHNV and CDR2 YYDKDF (reference sequence). CDR3 length: 17 amino acids. The chain's CDR3 is CATSTPYSGPLNEKLFF. CDR3 nucleotides: TGTGCCACCAGCACCCCCTACTCAGGTCCCCTTAATGAAAAACTGTTTTTT.

The CDR3 loop reads CASSYLQAYEQYF. The CDR3 DNA sequence: TGTGCCAGCAGTTACCTACAGGCTTACGAGCAGTACTTC. V gene TRBV6-6 combines with J gene TRBJ2-7; TRBD1 might be the D (5 bases). The ends were cut back, 2 bases at V and 4 bases at J, with 9 bases in the middle. CDR1 and CDR2 from the germline V gene are MNHNY and SVGAGI (reference sequence). The CDR3 covers 13 residues.